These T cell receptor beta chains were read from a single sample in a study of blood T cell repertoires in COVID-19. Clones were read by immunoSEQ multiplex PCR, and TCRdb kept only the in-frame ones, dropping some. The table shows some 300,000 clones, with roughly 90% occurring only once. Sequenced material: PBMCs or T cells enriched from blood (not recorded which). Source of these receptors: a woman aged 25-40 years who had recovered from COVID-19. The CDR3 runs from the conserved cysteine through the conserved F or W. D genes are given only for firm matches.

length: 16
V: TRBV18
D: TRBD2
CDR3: CASSPLSGRGTGELFF

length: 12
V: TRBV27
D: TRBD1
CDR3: CASSHRQGGAFF

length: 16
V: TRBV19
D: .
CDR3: CASSINPTAGQETQYF

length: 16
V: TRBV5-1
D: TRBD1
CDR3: CASTVTGVESGNTIYF

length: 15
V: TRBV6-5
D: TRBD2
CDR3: CASRKGLAGAYEQYF

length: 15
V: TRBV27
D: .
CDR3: CASSLDGLGAPGLFF

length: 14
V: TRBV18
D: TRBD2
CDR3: CASSPGLAYNEQFF

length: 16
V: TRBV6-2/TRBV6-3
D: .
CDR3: CASSQGYHSGANVLTF

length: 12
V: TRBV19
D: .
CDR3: CASREGRETQYF

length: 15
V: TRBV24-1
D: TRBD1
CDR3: CATSDSGQGNNEQFF

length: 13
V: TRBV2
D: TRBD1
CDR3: CASMRGRNQPQHF

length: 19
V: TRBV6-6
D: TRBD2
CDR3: CASSPLTGTSGRSYYEQYF

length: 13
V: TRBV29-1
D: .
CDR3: CSVGGDRGNTIYF

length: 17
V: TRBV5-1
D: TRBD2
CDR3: CASSFSGTSGRKGEQFF

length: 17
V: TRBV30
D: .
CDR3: CAWSAPSVARIRETQYF

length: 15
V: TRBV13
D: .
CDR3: CASSSSRGLNQPQHF

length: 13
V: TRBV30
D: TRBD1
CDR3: CACGQGENTEAFF

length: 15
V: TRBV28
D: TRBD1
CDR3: CASSLPGTEIYGYTF

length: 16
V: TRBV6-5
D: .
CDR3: CASRYRREPNTGELFF

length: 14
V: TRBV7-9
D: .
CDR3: CASSLRQSNSPLHF

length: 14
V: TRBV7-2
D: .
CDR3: CASSINFSNQPQHF

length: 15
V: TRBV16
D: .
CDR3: CASSQGRFFNEKLFF

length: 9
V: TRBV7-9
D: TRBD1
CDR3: CAEGDSLDF

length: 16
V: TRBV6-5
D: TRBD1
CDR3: CASSYLPGQGGSPLHF

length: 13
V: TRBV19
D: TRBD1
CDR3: CASTPQGTTEAFF

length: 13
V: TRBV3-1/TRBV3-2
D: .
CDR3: CASSQEVRDKQYF

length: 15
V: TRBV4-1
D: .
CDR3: CASSQARETGNTIYF

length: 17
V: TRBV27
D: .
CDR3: CASSLSSLRGGRTEAFF

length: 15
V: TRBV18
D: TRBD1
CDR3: CASSLGGVAGQPQHF

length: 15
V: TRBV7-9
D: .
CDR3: CASSPPDRINEKLFF

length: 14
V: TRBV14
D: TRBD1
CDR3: CASSQQGGNEKLFF

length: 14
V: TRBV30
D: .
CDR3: CACLREASYNEQFF

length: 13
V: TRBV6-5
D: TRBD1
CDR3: CASSTGGYQPQHF

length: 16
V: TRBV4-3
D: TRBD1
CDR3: CASSQYTRTGNPGYTF

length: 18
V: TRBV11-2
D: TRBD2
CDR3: CASSPAGLAGPDAYEQYF

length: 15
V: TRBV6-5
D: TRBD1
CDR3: CASSLRTGLFAGYTF

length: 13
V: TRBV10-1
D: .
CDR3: CASSQGKGYEQYF

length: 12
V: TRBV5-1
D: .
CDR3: CASSFSADTQYF

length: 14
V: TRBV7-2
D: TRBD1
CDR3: CASSQDRGREKLFF

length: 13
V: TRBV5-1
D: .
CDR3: CASSFQLDNEQFF

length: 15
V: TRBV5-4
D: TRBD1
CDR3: CASSSGTAVVETQYF

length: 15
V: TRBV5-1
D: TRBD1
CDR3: CASSLTGTGYYEQYF

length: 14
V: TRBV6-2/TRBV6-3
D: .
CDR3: CASSYLATQESQYF

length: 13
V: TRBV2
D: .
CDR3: CASLREVNTEAFF

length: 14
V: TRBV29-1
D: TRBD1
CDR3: CSVRTGTGPLEQYF

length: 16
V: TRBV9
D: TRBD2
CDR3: CASSVGLTGGPYEQYF

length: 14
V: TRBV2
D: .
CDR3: CASSEGGATDTQYF